This T cell receptor beta chain originates from a study of blood T cell repertoires in COVID-19. As for the study in general: The study drew acute and convalescent COVID-19 samples from the United States, Italy and Spain. Sources were T cells, B-cell-depleted T cells, or PBMCs; the material itself was cDNA or gDNA.

This CDR3 has 16 amino acids. The germline V gene encodes CDR1 SGDLS and CDR2 YYNGEE. Trimming took 3 bases from V and 5 from J; bases not matched to a gene: 9. Patients of the Seattle cohort, enrolled during active infection, were followed longitudinally. Original methodology: Amplification of reference gene primers was used by the study to estimate nucleated cell counts. Profiled with immunoSEQ multiplex PCR; TCRdb holds only in-frame clones, not every one. D and trimming come from the DNA, and the V and J calls and clone size come from that table. There are around 170,000 clones in the sample; 80% to 90% occur only once, and about 11% lies in the top ten.

V gene TRBV9 combines with J gene TRBJ2-3, with 10 bases identical to TRBD2. This TCR was recovered from a woman older than 75 with COVID-19, enrolled during active disease. Sequenced: peripheral blood. CDR3 coding DNA: TGTGCCAGCAGCGCCTTCATAGCGGGGGGCATAGATACGCAGTATTTT. It is translated as CASSAFIAGGIDTQYF.